The 9 T cell receptor beta chains below were found in one sample sequenced in a study of blood T cell repertoires in COVID-19. The method was immunoSEQ multiplex PCR; TCRdb's version includes in-frame clones alone and lacks a portion of them. The sample holds almost 400,000 clones, 85% to 90% seen once. What was sequenced was PBMCs or T cells enriched from blood (not recorded which). Every receptor here comes from a woman aged 25 to 39 who had recovered from COVID-19.

The chain links TRBV4-1 to TRBJ1-5; 7 nucleotides agree with TRBD1. V was clipped by 0 bases and J by 7 bases; unmatched bases: 6. Germline lookup yields CDR1 MGHRA and CDR2 YSYEKL. The CDR3 runs to 15 residues. Written as DNA, the CDR3 is TGCGCCAGCAGCCAAGATAGGGGGCAGGGCCAGCCCCAGCATTTT. This encodes CASSQDRGQGQPQHF.

The rearrangement uses TRBV7-8 and TRBJ2-2, with 8 positions matching TRBD2. CDR3 length: 16 amino acids. Per the germline V gene, CDR1 is SGHVS and CDR2 is FQNEAQ. V shed 6 bases, J shed 1 base, and the junction held 7 bases outside the gene matches. DNA for the CDR3: TGTGCCAGCAGACCGACTAGCGCTGAGAACACCGGGGAGCTGTTTTTT. Protein sequence: CASRPTSAENTGELFF.

This chain uses TRBV2 with TRBJ2-5; D is possibly TRBD2 (6 bases). CDR3 length equals 14 residues. In germline, CDR1 is SNHLY, CDR2 FYNNEI. Trimming took off 6 bases at V and 2 bases at J, with 13 bases between the two ends. The CDR3 coding sequence is TGTGCCAGCAGAGCCCGGGACTTACAAGAGACCCAGTACTTC. Translating gives CASRARDLQETQYF.

The chain joins TRBV2 to TRBJ1-5; D call uncertain. The CDR3 spans 12 residues. Germline V gene data show CDR1 as SNHLY and CDR2 as FYNNEI. V dropped 5 bases and J dropped 6 bases, with 8 bases sitting between them. CDR3 sequence: CASSSEVQPQHF. CDR3 nucleotides: TGTGCCAGCAGTTCAGAGGTTCAGCCCCAGCATTTT.

The sample holds a few counts of this clone. The V call is TRBV19, the J call TRBJ1-1; D uncertain. In germline, CDR1 is LNHDA, CDR2 SQIVND (reference sequence). With 2 bases removed from V and 6 bases from J, the gap between germline ends came to 4 bases. This CDR3 comprises 11 residues. The CDR3 nucleotides read TGTGCCAGTAGTATACAGTCTGAAGCTTTCTTT. This translates into CASSIQSEAFF. The whole variable domain, filled in from reference TRBV19 and TRBJ1-1, reads DGGITQSPKYLFRKEGQNVTLSCEQNLNHDAMYWYRQDPGQGLRLIYYSQIVNDFQKGDIAEGYSVSREKKESFPLTVTSAQKNPTAFYLCASSIQSEAFFGQGTRLTVV.

The rearrangement links TRBV9 to TRBJ1-2; TRBD1 might be the D (5 bases). Germline V gene lookup returns CDR1 SGDLS and CDR2 YYNGEE. The CDR3 is 19 residues long. The V and J ends lost 0 bases and 4 bases respectively, with 25 bases between them. This CDR3 reads CASSVGPEAAFRRGYGYTF. For the CDR3, the DNA is TGTGCCAGCAGCGTAGGCCCGGAGGCAGCTTTCCGGAGGGGCTATGGCTACACCTTC.

This chain connects TRBV27 to TRBJ1-6, with D uncertain. V shed 5 bases and J shed 9 bases, with 14 bases lying between them. Germline values: CDR1 MNHEY, CDR2 SMNVEV (reference sequence). The CDR3 totals 14 residues. This CDR3 reads CASSSRVATSPLHF. In nucleotides, the CDR3 is TGTGCCAGCAGTAGCCGGGTCGCGACTTCACCCCTCCACTTT.

The rearrangement joins TRBV18 to TRBJ2-5; D gene ambiguous. Germline V CDR1 and CDR2: KGHSH, LQKENI. Between the trimmed V and J ends, which lost 2 bases and 4 bases, there was a span of 11 bases. The CDR3 length is 14 residues. The CDR3 sequence is CASSPVEVGETQYF. DNA for the CDR3: TGTGCCAGCTCACCAGTAGAAGTTGGAGAGACCCAGTACTTC.

The rearrangement uses TRBV5-4 and TRBJ1-1; TRBD1 matches 9 bases. Germline CDR1 and CDR2: SGHNT and YYREEE (reference sequence). The CDR3 length is 16 residues. V was clipped by 4 bases and J by 1 base; unmatched bases: 8. As DNA, the CDR3 is TGTGCCAGCAGCAGTAGACAGGGGGTGAGGAACACTGAAGCTTTCTTT. Translating gives CASSSRQGVRNTEAFF.